This T cell receptor beta chain was observed in a study of blood T cell repertoires in COVID-19. Study-wide context: The cDNA or gDNA used as material had been derived from T cells, B-cell-depleted T cells, or PBMCs.

Participants were aged roughly 18 to 90 years from some 24 US areas. Participant-given clinical history determined each cohort assignment. All recovered Cohort 3 donors got two negative PCRs, got clearance, or saw symptom resolution. TCRdb's copy holds only in-frame clones and misses some; the assay was immunoSEQ multiplex PCR. The sample comprises more than 300,000 clones, nearly 90% of which are singletons, and roughly a tenth rests with the top ten. The germline V gene encodes CDR1 LGHNA and CDR2 YNFKEQ. The germline V and J ends were trimmed by 2 bases and 2 bases, with 18 bases remaining between them. This CDR3 is built from 17 residues.

The sequence was obtained from a woman in her twenties or thirties who had recovered from COVID-19. The J gene is TRBJ1-2, the V gene TRBV4-2; D might be TRBD1 (5 bases). Sequencing input: PBMCs or T cells enriched from blood (not recorded which). CDR3 nucleotides: TGTGCCAGCAGCCAATTTTTTAGGGGCGCACAGAACTATGGCTACACCTTC. Translation: CASSQFFRGAQNYGYTF.